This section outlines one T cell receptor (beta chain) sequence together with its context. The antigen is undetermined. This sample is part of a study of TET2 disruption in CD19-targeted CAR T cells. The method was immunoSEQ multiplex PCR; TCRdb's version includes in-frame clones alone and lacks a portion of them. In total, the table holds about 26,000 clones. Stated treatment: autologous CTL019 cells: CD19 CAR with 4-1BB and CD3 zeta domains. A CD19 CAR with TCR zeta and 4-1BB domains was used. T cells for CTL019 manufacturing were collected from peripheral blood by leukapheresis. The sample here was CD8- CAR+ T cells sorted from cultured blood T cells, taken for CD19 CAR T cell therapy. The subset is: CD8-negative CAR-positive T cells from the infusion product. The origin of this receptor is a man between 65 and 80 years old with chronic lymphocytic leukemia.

The part of the CDR3 DNA that was read is TGCGCCAGCAGCCCCGGTTGGCTTAGCAATCAGCCT. Translation: CASSPGWLSNQP. The CDR3 in full is CASSPGWLSNQPQYF. V gene TRBV4-1 combines with J gene TRBJ2-4; no reliable D call. The DNA ends 3 residues before the CDR3 does, and the rest of the CDR3 is filled in from the germline J gene. Germline V gene data show CDR1 as MGHRA and CDR2 as YSYEKL. The length of the CDR3 is 15 residues.